This TCR beta chain comes out of a study of immune evolution from preneoplasia to lung adenocarcinoma. Points from the study as a whole: Compared with EGFR-mutant or double wild-type lesions, KRAS-mutant nodules were more clonal. Normal lung had the highest top T cell clone frequencies.

CDR1 and CDR2 (germline): WSHSY, SAAADI. The CDR3 extends over 13 amino acids. Trimming cost V 3 bases and J 8 bases; bases outside gene matches: 5. As concerns this clone: Its antigen is unidentified.

Clones were sequenced by immunoSEQ multiplex PCR, and TCRdb holds only the in-frame ones, with some missing. The sample lists 7,000 or so clones; around 77% were seen once. This rearrangement joins TRBV10-2 to TRBJ1-2; 8 bases match TRBD1. The origin of this receptor is a person aged 55-79 years with lung adenocarcinoma. The sample comprised FFPE lung adenocarcinoma in situ tissue. In DNA, the CDR3 is TGCGCCAGCAGTGAACAACAGGGGGGCGGCTACACCTTC. As protein: CASSEQQGGGYTF.